This T cell receptor (beta chain) was identified in a study of blood T cells in healthy people across ages. The authors ran a second PCR of about 6 to 11 cycles using a sample-barcoded 5' primer and a J-beta primer mix. Each sample provided no less than 2.5 million CDR3-containing paired-end reads. TCRdb re-called the 5' RACE reads with MiXCR, one entry per CDR3 protein. The sample holds fewer than 1,200,000 distinct CDR3 sequences, less than 25% seen once. Germline V gene lookup returns CDR1 MNHEY and CDR2 SMNVEV (reference sequence). The length of the CDR3 is 14 residues. Samples had at least 6 million PBMCs isolated from them. This same sample was also part of a study on T cells of mothers and their children. That paper states: No persistent microchimeric T cell clones were detected at about 100 clones per million clonotypes sensitivity.

Sequenced material: blood. V gene TRBV27 combines with J gene TRBJ2-5; D might be TRBD2 (5 bases). The J call is doubtful: the DNA matches TRBJ2-7 better. The sequence was collected from a girl aged 2-10 years in good health. The CDR3 is CASSSRLAPYEQYF. The DNA for the CDR3 is TGTGCCAGCAGTTCCCGGCTAGCCCCCTACGAGCAGTACTTC.